This record covers a single T cell receptor (beta chain). These data come from a study of control samples from healthy donors and cancer patients. Produced via immunoSEQ multiplex PCR; TCRdb's table is partial and in-frame only. This sample has fewer than 200,000 clones, with about 87% found just once. Sequenced sample: blood. This clonotype was obtained from a man aged 25-45 years in good health.

The chain's CDR3 is CASSVGTGALWGYTF. CDR3 nucleotides: TGTGCCAGCAGCGTAGGTACAGGGGCCCTTTGGGGCTACACCTTC. The V and J genes are TRBV9 and TRBJ1-2, with 7 bases aligning to TRBD1. Germline loops: CDR1 SGDLS, CDR2 YYNGEE. With 0 bases clipped from V and 8 bases from J, the junction kept 10 bases outside the gene matches. The CDR3 covers 15 residues.